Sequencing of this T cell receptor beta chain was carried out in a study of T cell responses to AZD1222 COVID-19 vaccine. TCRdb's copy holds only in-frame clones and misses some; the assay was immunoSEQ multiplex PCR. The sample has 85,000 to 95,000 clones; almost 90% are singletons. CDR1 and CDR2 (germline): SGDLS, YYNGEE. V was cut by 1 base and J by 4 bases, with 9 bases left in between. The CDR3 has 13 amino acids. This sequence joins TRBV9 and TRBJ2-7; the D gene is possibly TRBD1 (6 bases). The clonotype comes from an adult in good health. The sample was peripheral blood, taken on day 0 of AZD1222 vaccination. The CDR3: CASSVSDRYEQYF. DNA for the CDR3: TGTGCCAGCAGCGTATCTGACAGGTACGAGCAGTACTTC. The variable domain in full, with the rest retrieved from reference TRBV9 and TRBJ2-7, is DSGVTQTPKHLITATGQRVTLRCSPRSGDLSVYWYQQSLDQGLQFLIQYYNGEERAKGNILERFSAQQFPDLHSELNLSSLELGDSALYFCASSVSDRYEQYFGPGTRLTVT.